This T cell receptor (beta chain) was profiled in a study of OX40 agonist ivuxolimab in advanced cancers. Study context: An agonistic human IgG2 monoclonal antibody against OX40 (CD134) was given. Points from the study as a whole: Clones of CD4+ and CD8+ blood T cells grew by week 6 at doses of 0.1 to 3.0 mg/kg.

The germline V and J ends were trimmed by 6 bases and 7 bases, with 24 bases remaining between them. Germline CDR1 KGHSH, CDR2 LQKENI. The CDR3 spans 17 residues. Assay used: immunoSEQ multiplex PCR; TCRdb lists only in-frame clones, some missing. The repertoire holds tens of thousands of clones, with 85% to 90% as singletons. Details on this clone: Its antigen is unidentified.

The TCR sequence derives from an adult with an advanced solid tumor such as melanoma, head and neck, liver or kidney cancer. Sequences were derived from CD4+ or CD8+ T cells sorted from blood, sampled in a trial of the OX40 agonist ivuxolimab. The chain joins TRBV18 to TRBJ2-2; D not certain. The CDR3 sequence: CASSRTHPGLDIGELFF. The CDR3 DNA sequence: TGTGCCAGCTCCCGAACCCACCCGGGTCTTGACATCGGGGAGCTGTTTTTT.